One TCR beta chain is described in this entry. Its antigen is as yet unknown. TCRdb reanalysed the reads using MiXCR and keeps one entry per CDR3 protein. In the table there are 200,000 to 300,000 distinct CDR3 sequences, approximately 9.1% of which are singletons. This sample was taken from a study of T cell repertoires in cytomegalovirus infection. Background on the study: In public TCR beta signatures, there were indications of both CMV infection and matching HLA type.

Overall study findings and caveats: Public TCR beta family frequency separated CMV-and-HLA carriers, including in an independent cohort. Ex vivo, HLA-C-restricted CMV-specific TCR beta clonotypes prevailed over the rest of the response.

CDR3 size: 16 residues. Germline CDR1 SGHAT, CDR2 FQNNGV. V shed 6 bases and J 6 bases; nucleotides not matched to a gene: 11. The sample consisted of PBMCs. V and J are TRBV11-2 and TRBJ1-6; 7 nucleotides align to TRBD1. The TCR was taken from a human donor in good health (CMV status not recorded). Some clones in this sample may be carry-over from other donors' samples. In DNA form, the CDR3 reads TGTGCCAGCAGACATACAGGGGCTGGGATTAATTCACCCCTCCACTTT. It is translated as CASRHTGAGINSPLHF. Drawing the rest from reference TRBV11-2 and TRBJ1-6, the complete variable domain is EAGVAQSPRYKIIEKRQSVAFWCNPISGHATLYWYQQILGQGPKLLIQFQNNGVVDDSQLPKDRFSAERLKGVDSTLKIQPAKLEDSAVYLCASRHTGAGINSPLHFGNGTRLTVT.